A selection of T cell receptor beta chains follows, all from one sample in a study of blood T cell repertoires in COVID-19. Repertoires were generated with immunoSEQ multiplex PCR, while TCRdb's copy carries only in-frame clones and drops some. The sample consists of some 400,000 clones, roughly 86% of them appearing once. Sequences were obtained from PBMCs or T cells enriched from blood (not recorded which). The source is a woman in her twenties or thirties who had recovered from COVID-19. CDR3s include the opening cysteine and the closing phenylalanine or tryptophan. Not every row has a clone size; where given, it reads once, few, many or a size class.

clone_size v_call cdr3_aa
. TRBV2 CASSVGGQGDEKLFF
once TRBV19 CASSIPETPNEQFF
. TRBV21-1 CASPPGVGACEQYF
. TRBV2 CASRTGRRRPQHF
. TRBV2 CASSGLRRGIQYF
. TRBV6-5 CASSYGTDRGRTEAFF
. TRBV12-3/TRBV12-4 CASSLYSYGYTF
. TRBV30 CAWSGDSYEQYF
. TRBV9 CASSPHGTGNSPLHF
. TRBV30 CACIGTPNTGELFF
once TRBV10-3 CAISDPGGKGYGYTF
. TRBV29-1 CSAYRDYEQYF
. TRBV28 CASSPPQGLYGYTF
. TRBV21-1 CGSGNPIFYNEQFF
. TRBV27 CASSWTDPRIDGNQPQHF
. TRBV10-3 CAISEGGGSQPQHF
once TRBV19 CASSIDRDRNGNTIYF
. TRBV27 CASSYTIVTYEQYF
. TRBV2 CASRGQGVDEQYF
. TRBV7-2 CASSLKGLGQPQHF
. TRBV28 CASSPHTLNEKLFF
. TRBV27 CASTEFGRGTRQFF
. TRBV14 CASSNRVISTEAFF